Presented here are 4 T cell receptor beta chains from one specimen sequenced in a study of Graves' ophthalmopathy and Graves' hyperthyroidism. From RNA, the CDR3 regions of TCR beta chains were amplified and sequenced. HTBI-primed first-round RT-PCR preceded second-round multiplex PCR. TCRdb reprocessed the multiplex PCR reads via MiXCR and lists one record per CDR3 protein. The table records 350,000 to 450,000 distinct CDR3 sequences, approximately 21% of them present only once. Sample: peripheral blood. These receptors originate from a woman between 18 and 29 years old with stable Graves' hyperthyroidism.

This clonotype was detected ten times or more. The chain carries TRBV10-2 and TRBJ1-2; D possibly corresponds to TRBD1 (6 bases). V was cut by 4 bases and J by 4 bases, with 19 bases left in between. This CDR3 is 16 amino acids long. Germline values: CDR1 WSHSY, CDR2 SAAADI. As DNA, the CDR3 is TGCGCCAGCAGTGCGATTTGGACAGAGTCTTTCTATGGCTACACCTTC. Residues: CASSAIWTESFYGYTF.

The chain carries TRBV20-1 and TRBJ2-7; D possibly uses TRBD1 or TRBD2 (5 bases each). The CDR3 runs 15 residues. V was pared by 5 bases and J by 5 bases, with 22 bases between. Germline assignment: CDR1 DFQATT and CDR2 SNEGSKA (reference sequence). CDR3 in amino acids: CSAPLMATGRNEQYF. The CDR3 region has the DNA TGCAGTGCTCCACTTATGGCGACGGGGCGCAACGAGCAGTACTTC.

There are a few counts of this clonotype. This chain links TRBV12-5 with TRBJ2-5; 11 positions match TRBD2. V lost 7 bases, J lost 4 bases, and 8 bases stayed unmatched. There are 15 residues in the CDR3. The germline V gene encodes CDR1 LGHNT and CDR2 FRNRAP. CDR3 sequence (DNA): TGTGCTAGTGCCCCGACTAGCGGGGCCTCAGAGACCCAGTACTTC. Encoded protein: CASAPTSGASETQYF. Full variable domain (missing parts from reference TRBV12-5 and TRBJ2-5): DARVTQTPRHKVTEMGQEVTMRCQPILGHNTVFWYRQTMMQGLELLAYFRNRAPLDDSGMPKDRFSAEMPDATLATLKIQPSEPRDSAVYFCASAPTSGASETQYFGPGTRLLVL.

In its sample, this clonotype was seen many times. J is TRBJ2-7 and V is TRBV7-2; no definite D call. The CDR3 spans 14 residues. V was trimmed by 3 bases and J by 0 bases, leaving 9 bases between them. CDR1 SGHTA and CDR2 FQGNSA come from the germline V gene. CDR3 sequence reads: CASSFAYNSYEQYF. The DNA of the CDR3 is TGTGCCAGCAGCTTTGCTTACAACTCCTACGAGCAGTACTTC.